The rows below give T cell receptor beta chains drawn from one sample of a study of T cells in localized non-small cell lung cancer. TCRdb keeps only in-frame clones here, not all; method: immunoSEQ multiplex PCR. The sample has about 24,000 clones; roughly nine tenths are singletons. This material consisted of peripheral blood, taken before any cancer treatment. The receptors stem from a woman aged 35 to 69 with stage I lung adenocarcinoma. Each CDR3 is given with its conserved first and last residue. D genes are given only for firm matches. A row's size may be missing; if present it is once, few, many or a size class.

J gene,clone size,D gene,V gene,CDR3 protein,CDR3 DNA
TRBJ2-5,NA,TRBD2,TRBV28,CATVSGNGETQYF,TGTGCCACCGTTAGCGGGAATGGGGAGACCCAGTACTTC
TRBJ2-5,NA,NA,TRBV6-5,CASSYSNGASTETQYF,TGTGCCAGCAGTTACTCGAACGGGGCGAGTACGGAGACCCAGTACTTC
TRBJ1-5,NA,TRBD1,TRBV27,CASSLRGSYQPQHF,TGTGCCAGCAGCCTCAGGGGGTCTTACCAGCCCCAGCATTTT
TRBJ1-1,once,NA,TRBV11-2,CASSLGEEAFF,TGTGCCAGCAGCTTAGGAGAAGAAGCTTTCTTT
TRBJ2-7,NA,NA,TRBV27,CASSLLGRTLYF,TGTGCCAGCAGTTTATTGGGACGGACTCTGTACTTC
TRBJ1-4,NA,NA,TRBV7-9,CASSLVPAEKLFF,TGTGCCAGCAGCTTAGTCCCAGCAGAAAAACTGTTTTTT
TRBJ1-5,few,NA,TRBV18,CASSRSPDQPQHF,TGTGCCAGCTCACGCTCCCCGGACCAGCCCCAGCATTTT
TRBJ1-5,NA,NA,TRBV5-8,CASSARGSGNQPQHF,TGTGCCAGCAGCGCCAGAGGCTCGGGGAATCAGCCCCAGCATTTT
TRBJ1-5,NA,NA,TRBV19,CASSMGKGLRGNQPQHF,TGTGCCAGTAGTATGGGGAAGGGGCTGAGAGGCAATCAGCCCCAGCATTTT
TRBJ2-5,NA,NA,TRBV20-1,CSGRYQETQYF,TGCAGTGGGCGGTACCAAGAGACCCAGTACTTC
TRBJ2-7,once,NA,TRBV18,CASSPTGYEQYF,TGTGCCAGCTCACCGACCGGATACGAGCAGTACTTC
TRBJ1-2,once,NA,TRBV4-1,CASSQDQSGMVGYTF,TGCGCCAGCAGCCAAGATCAGTCCGGAATGGTAGGCTACACCTTC
TRBJ1-5,NA,NA,TRBV6-5,CASRGGINQPQHF,TGTGCCAGCAGGGGGGGGATTAATCAGCCCCAGCATTTT
TRBJ2-2,NA,NA,TRBV27,CASTRTTNTGELFF,TGTGCCAGCACCCGGACTACCAACACCGGGGAGCTGTTTTTT
TRBJ1-2,few,NA,TRBV6-6,CASGNYGYTF,TGTGCCAGCGGGAACTATGGCTACACCTTC
TRBJ2-5,NA,NA,TRBV6-5,CASSDELQETQYF,TGTGCCAGCAGTGACGAATTGCAAGAGACCCAGTACTTC
TRBJ1-2,NA,TRBD1,TRBV5-1,CASSYQGGSYGYTF,TGCGCCAGCAGCTACCAGGGGGGCAGCTATGGCTACACCTTC
TRBJ2-4,NA,NA,TRBV14,CASSQLGFWDIQYF,TGTGCCAGCAGCCAACTGGGTTTCTGGGACATTCAGTACTTC
TRBJ1-2,NA,NA,TRBV6-5,CASGNYGYTF,TGTGCCAGCGGGAACTATGGCTACACCTTC
TRBJ2-2,once,NA,TRBV6-5,CASSYRVGFTGELFF,TGTGCCAGCAGTTACCGCGTAGGCTTTACCGGGGAGCTGTTTTTT
TRBJ2-7,NA,NA,TRBV7-8,CASSLVRAAEQYF,TGTGCCAGCAGCTTAGTTCGAGCCGCCGAGCAGTACTTC
TRBJ2-5,NA,NA,TRBV4-1,CASSQVRSRDPPETQYF,TGCGCCAGCAGCCAAGTTAGGTCTCGGGACCCCCCGGAGACCCAGTACTTC